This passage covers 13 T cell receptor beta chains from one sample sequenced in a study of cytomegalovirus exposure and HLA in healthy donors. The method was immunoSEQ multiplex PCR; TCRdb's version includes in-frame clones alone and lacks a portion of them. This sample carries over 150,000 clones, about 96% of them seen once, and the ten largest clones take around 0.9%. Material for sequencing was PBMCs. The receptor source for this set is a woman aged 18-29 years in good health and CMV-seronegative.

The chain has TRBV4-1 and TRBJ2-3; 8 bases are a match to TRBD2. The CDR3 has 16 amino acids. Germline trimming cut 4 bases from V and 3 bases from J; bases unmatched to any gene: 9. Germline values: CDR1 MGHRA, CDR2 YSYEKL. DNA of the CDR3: TGCGCCAGCAGCCCGCGGGGGGTTTTGGAAACAGATACGCAGTATTTT. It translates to CASSPRGVLETDTQYF.

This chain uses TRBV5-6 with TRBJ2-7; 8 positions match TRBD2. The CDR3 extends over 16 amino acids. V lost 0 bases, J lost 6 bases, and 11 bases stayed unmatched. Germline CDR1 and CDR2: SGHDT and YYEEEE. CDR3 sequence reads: CASSLAGGGVSGEQYF. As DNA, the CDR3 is TGTGCCAGCAGCTTGGCCGGGGGGGGTGTGTCTGGCGAGCAGTACTTC. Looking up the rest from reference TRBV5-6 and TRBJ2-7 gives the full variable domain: DAGVTQSPTHLIKTRGQQVTLRCSPKSGHDTVSWYQQALGQGPQFIFQYYEEEERQRGNFPDRFSGHQFPNYSSELNVNALLLGDSALYLCASSLAGGGVSGEQYFGPGTRLTVT.

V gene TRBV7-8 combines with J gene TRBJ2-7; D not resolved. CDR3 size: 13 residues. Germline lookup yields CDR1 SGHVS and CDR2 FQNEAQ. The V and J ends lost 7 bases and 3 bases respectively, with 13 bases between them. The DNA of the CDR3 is TGTGCCAGCAACGAGGATGGGTACTACGAGCAGTACTTC. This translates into CASNEDGYYEQYF.

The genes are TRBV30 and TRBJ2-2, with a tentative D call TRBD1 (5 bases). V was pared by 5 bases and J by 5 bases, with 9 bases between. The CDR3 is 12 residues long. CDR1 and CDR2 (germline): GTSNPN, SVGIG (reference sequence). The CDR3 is CAWGRVTGELFF. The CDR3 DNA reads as TGTGCCTGGGGCAGGGTGACCGGGGAGCTGTTTTTT.

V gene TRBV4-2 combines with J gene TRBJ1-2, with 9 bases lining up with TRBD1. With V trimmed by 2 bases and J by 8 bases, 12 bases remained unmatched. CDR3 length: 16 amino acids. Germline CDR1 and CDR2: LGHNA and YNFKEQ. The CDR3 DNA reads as TGTGCCAGCAGCCAACCTCCGACAGGGGGGATAGTCGGCTACACCTTC. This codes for CASSQPPTGGIVGYTF.

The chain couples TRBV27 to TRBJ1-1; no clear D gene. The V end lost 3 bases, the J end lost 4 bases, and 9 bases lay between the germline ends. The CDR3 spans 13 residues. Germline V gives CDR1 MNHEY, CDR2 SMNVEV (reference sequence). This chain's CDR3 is CASSFTGFTEAFF. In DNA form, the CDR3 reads TGTGCCAGCAGTTTCACGGGATTCACTGAAGCTTTCTTT.

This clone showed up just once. The CDR3 DNA follows: TGTGCCAGCGCCAGGCAGGGGAACTACGAGCAGTACTTC. Amino acids: CASARQGNYEQYF. The chain links TRBV27 to TRBJ2-7, with D possibly matching TRBD1 (6 bases). Germline V gene data show CDR1 as MNHEY and CDR2 as SMNVEV (reference sequence). CDR3 length equals 13 residues. V was shortened by 8 bases and J by 3 bases, with 14 bases between the two germline ends.

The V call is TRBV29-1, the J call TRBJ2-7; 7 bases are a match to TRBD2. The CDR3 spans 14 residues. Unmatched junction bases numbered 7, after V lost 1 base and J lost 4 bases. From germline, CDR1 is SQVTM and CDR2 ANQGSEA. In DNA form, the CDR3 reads TGCAGCGTTGAAGTCCCTAGCGGCACTTACGAGCAGTACTTC. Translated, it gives CSVEVPSGTYEQYF.

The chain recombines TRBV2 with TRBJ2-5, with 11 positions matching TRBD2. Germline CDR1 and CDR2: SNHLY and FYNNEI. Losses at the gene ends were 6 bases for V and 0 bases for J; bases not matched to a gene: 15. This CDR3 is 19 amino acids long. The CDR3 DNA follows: TGTGCCAGCAGGCCCAGGGGTAGCGGGGGGGTCCTGTACCAAGAGACCCAGTACTTC. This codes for CASRPRGSGGVLYQETQYF. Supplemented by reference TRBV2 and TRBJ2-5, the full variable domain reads EPEVTQTPSHQVTQMGQEVILRCVPISNHLYFYWYRQILGQKVEFLVSFYNNEISEKSEIFDDQFSVERPDGSNFTLKIRSTKLEDSAMYFCASRPRGSGGVLYQETQYFGPGTRLLVL.

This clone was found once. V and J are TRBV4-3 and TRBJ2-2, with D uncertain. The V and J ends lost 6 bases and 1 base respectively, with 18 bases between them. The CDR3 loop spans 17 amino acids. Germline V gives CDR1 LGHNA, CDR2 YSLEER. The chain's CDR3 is CASRPTRVKENTGELFF. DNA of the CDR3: TGCGCCAGCAGACCAACACGGGTGAAGGAGAACACCGGGGAGCTGTTTTTT.

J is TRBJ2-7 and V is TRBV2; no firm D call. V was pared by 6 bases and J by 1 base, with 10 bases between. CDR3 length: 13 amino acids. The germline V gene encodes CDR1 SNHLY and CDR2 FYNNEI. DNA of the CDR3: TGTGCCAGCAGGGCAGGCTCGTCCTACGAGCAGTACTTC. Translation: CASRAGSSYEQYF.

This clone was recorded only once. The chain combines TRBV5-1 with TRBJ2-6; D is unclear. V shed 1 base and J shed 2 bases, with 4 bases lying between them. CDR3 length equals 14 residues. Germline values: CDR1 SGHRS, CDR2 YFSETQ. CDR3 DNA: TGCGCCAGCAGCTTGCTAACTGGGGCCAACGTCCTGACTTTC. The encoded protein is CASSLLTGANVLTF.

CDR3 nucleotide sequence: TGTGCCAGCAGCTGGGGGCGGCGGGGGGGAAGCACAGATACGCAGTATTTT. As protein: CASSWGRRGGSTDTQYF. The rearrangement uses TRBV7-2 and TRBJ2-3, with 9 bases identical to TRBD2. Germline CDR1 SGHTA, CDR2 FQGNSA. CDR3 length: 17 residues. J lost 0 bases, V lost 4 bases, and 8 bases had no gene match. Full variable domain (outside the CDR3, taken from reference TRBV7-2 and TRBJ2-3): GAGVSQSPSNKVTEKGKDVELRCDPISGHTALYWYRQSLGQGLEFLIYFQGNSAPDKSGLPSDRFSAERTGGSVSTLTIQRTQQEDSAVYLCASSWGRRGGSTDTQYFGPGTRLTVL.